This TCR beta chain was observed in a study of cytomegalovirus exposure and HLA in healthy donors. Primers: 60 Vbeta forward and 13 Jbeta reverse. The repertoire was sequenced with immunoSEQ multiplex PCR; TCRdb's copy has only in-frame clones and lacks some. This table holds around 200,000 clones, 84% found once. Germline V gives CDR1 MGHRA, CDR2 YSYEKL. Deletions cut 4 bases from V and 2 bases from J, with 12 bases between. This CDR3 has 15 amino acids. This chain joins TRBV4-1 and TRBJ2-1, with a possible D match to TRBD1 (6 bases). The clonotype originates from a girl between 2 and 10 years old in good health and CMV-seropositive. The sample taken for sequencing was PBMCs. The CDR3 is CASSPQGLPYNEQFF. The CDR3 bases are TGCGCCAGCAGCCCTCAGGGGCTTCCCTACAATGAGCAGTTCTTC.